These T cell receptor beta chains were read from a single sample in a study of breast tumors, draining lymph nodes, adjacent tissues. TCRdb called the multiplex PCR reads again in MiXCR, with one record for every CDR3 protein. The data hold some 170,000 distinct CDR3 sequences, with around 35% observed a single time. Material: axillary lymph node tissue. The origin of the receptors is a female donor with breast cancer. Some clones in this sample may be carry-over from other donors' samples. Both conserved end residues are part of each CDR3. The D gene is left open where the match is weak. The size entry is marked missing in some rows and otherwise reads once, few, many or a size class.

-	many	TRBV7-9	TRBJ2-5	CASSLMDGRGRGETQYF
-	-	TRBV12-3/TRBV12-4	TRBJ2-3	CASSCAGLADTQYF
-	-	TRBV7-9	TRBJ1-1	CASSLDGHRGTEAFF
-	-	TRBV7-2	TRBJ1-2	CASSSRGLGGYTF
TRBD2	-	TRBV7-3	TRBJ2-1	CASSLAGDWDEQFF
-	many	TRBV7-9	TRBJ1-4	CASSLFSGPEKLFF
-	many	TRBV13	TRBJ2-2	CASSPAGAPGELFF
-	many	TRBV6-5	TRBJ2-7	CASSYSTTGTYEQYF
-	many	TRBV6-1	TRBJ2-7	CASSLKTESAYEQYF
TRBD2	many	TRBV18	TRBJ2-7	CASSGGREKYF
-	-	TRBV6-5	TRBJ2-5	CASSHSGEAGTQYF
-	-	TRBV29-1	TRBJ2-7	CSVVLDSPFWRVESYEQYF
-	many	TRBV30	TRBJ1-4	CAWTVGVRTNEKLFF
-	many	TRBV15	TRBJ1-2	CATSSLGVGAGYTF
-	many	TRBV5-6	TRBJ2-1	CASSLDWGTEAYNEQFF
-	many	TRBV7-6	TRBJ2-7	CASSFLSGTYEQYF
-	few	TRBV12-3/TRBV12-4	TRBJ1-1	CASSGTENTEAFF
-	many	TRBV29-1	TRBJ2-1	CSVEEGTPYNEQFF
TRBD2	-	TRBV28	TRBJ2-1	CASSSIAGGYNEQFF
TRBD1	-	TRBV20-1	TRBJ1-2	CSAEPDRVTYGYTF
TRBD1	many	TRBV5-8	TRBJ1-3	CASSLQGGYGNTIYF
TRBD2	many	TRBV27	TRBJ2-2	CASSSSSGGTGELFF
-	many	TRBV11-2	TRBJ2-7	CASSPLRDGLIYEQYF
-	many	TRBV3-1	TRBJ1-6	CASSQEHPSPLHF
-	many	TRBV6-1	TRBJ2-7	CASSDAMKQGPYEQYF
TRBD2	-	TRBV20-1	TRBJ2-3	CSARAGTNTPTQYF
TRBD1	many	TRBV30	TRBJ1-2	CAWSRIGGPLYGYTF
TRBD1	-	TRBV12-5	TRBJ2-7	CASGLDNRDRGKQYF
-	many	TRBV11-1	TRBJ2-7	CASSLVATEGYEQYF
-	many	TRBV30	TRBJ2-1	CAWSVYQVNEQFF
-	many	TRBV28	TRBJ2-1	CASKARQPPNEQFF
-	many	TRBV12-3/TRBV12-4	TRBJ1-5	CASSFSGGNQPQHF
-	many	TRBV5-6	TRBJ1-3	CASSLGTTGRYGNTIYF
-	many	TRBV27	TRBJ2-7	CASSYQAWPLHEQYF
-	-	TRBV6-5	TRBJ1-1	CASAKYSRANTEAFF
-	-	TRBV4-1	TRBJ1-5	CASSSIKPGVNQPQHF
-	few	TRBV9	TRBJ2-1	CASSVGFREDNEQFF
-	many	TRBV4-3	TRBJ1-6	CASSLRTDSPLHF
-	many	TRBV5-1	TRBJ2-1	CASSLGGVINEQFF
TRBD1	many	TRBV4-3	TRBJ1-2	CASSQTGTGINGYTF
-	many	TRBV6-2/TRBV6-3	TRBJ2-2	CASSYDLNTGELFF
-	few	TRBV3-1	TRBJ1-1	CASSQEPRVGAFF
TRBD1	few	TRBV6-1	TRBJ1-1	CASSVDRGTNTEAFF
-	many	TRBV27	TRBJ2-7	CASSPGGYRYEQYF
-	many	TRBV20-1	TRBJ1-3	CSARDSPQISGNTIYF
TRBD1	-	TRBV5-6	TRBJ1-1	CASSLARGRQAFF
TRBD2	many	TRBV7-6	TRBJ2-5	CASSFYGGQETQYF
-	many	TRBV7-9	TRBJ2-3	CASSPSQIGVAGAGTDTQYF
TRBD1	-	TRBV10-3	TRBJ2-3	CAISRDREGDTQYF
TRBD2	-	TRBV6-4	TRBJ2-2	CASSETSGGAGELFF
TRBD2	many	TRBV20-1	TRBJ2-3	CSARDWTSGGDTDTQYF
TRBD1	-	TRBV6-2/TRBV6-3	TRBJ2-7	CASSHSDRGPYEQYF
-	many	TRBV18	TRBJ1-2	CASSLGHNYGYTF
-	-	TRBV7-9	TRBJ1-2	CASSLSVRETGYTF
TRBD2	-	TRBV7-2	TRBJ2-7	CASSPALTSGMGYQQHF
-	-	TRBV7-2	TRBJ1-1	CASSFSHVPLAEAFF
-	few	TRBV5-1	TRBJ1-2	CASSLDPLRGLLLYGYTF
TRBD2	-	TRBV11-1	TRBJ2-3	CASSFMGGSTDTQYF